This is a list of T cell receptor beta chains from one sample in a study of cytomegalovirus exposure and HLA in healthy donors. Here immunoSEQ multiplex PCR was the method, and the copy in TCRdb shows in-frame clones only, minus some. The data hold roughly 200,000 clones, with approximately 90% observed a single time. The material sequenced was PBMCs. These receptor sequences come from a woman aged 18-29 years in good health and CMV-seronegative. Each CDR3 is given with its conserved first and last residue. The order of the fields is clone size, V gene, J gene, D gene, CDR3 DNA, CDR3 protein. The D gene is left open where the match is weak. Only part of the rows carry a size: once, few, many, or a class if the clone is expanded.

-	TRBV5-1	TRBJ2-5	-	TGCGCCAGCAGCTTCCTCTCTGGGGAGGAGACCCAGTACTTC	CASSFLSGEETQYF
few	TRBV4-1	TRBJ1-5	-	TGCGCCAGCAGCCAAGATCAAAATCATGTCAATCAGCCCCAGCATTTT	CASSQDQNHVNQPQHF
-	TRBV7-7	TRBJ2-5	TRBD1	TGTGCCAGCAGCTTAGCGGGACAGGGAGAAGAGACCCAGTACTTC	CASSLAGQGEETQYF
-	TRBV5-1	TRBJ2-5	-	TGCGCCAGCAGCCTACAGGGACCTCAAGAGACCCAGTACTTC	CASSLQGPQETQYF
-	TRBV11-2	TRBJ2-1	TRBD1	TGTGCCAGCAGCACCTGGGACAGGAACAATGAGCAGTTCTTC	CASSTWDRNNEQFF
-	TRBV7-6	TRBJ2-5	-	TGTGCCAGCAGCCCGCGGGGCCTACTGGGAGAGACCCAGTACTTC	CASSPRGLLGETQYF
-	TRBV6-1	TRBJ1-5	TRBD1	TGTGCCAGCAGTTTTCAGGGGGATCAGCCCCAGCATTTT	CASSFQGDQPQHF
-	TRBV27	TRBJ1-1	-	TGTGCCAGCAGTACGGGAGTTAACACTGAAGCTTTCTTT	CASSTGVNTEAFF
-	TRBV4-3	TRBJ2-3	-	TGCGCCAGCAGCAAGGGGGGGGGTGGGGGGCAATTGAGCACAGATACGCAGTATTTT	CASSKGGGGGQLSTDTQYF
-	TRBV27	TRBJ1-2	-	TGTGCCAGCAGTAAGCTAGGGGCTACTCAGGGCTACACCTTC	CASSKLGATQGYTF
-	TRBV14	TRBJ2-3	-	TGTGCCAGCAGCCTCCATCTACTAGGCACAGATACGCAGTATTTT	CASSLHLLGTDTQYF
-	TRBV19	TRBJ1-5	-	TGTGCCAGTACCCCCAGGGTAGGAAGCAATCAGCCCCAGCATTTT	CASTPRVGSNQPQHF
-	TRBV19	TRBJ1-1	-	TGTGCCAGTAGCCGTCCGGGGGGGATGAACACTGAAGCTTTCTTT	CASSRPGGMNTEAFF
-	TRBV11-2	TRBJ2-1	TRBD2	TGTGCCAGCAGCTCTTTAGCGGGGGATTACAATGAGCAGTTCTTC	CASSSLAGDYNEQFF
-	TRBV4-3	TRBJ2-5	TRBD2	TGCGCCAGCAGCCCCCGGGGGGGACCCGGGGGGGCCCAGTACTTC	CASSPRGGPGGAQYF
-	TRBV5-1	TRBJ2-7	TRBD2	TGCGCCAGCAGCTTCTTAGCGGGGCGCCCCTACGAGCAGTACTTC	CASSFLAGRPYEQYF
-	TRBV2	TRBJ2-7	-	TGTGCCAGCAGACAGCAGGACTACGAGCAGTACTTC	CASRQQDYEQYF
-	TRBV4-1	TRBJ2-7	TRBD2	TGCGCCAGCAGCCCTCGACTAGCGGGTAATTACGAGCAGTACTTC	CASSPRLAGNYEQYF
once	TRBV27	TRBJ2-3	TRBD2	TGTGCCAGCAGTACCCTAGCGGGACGGGATACGCAGTATTTT	CASSTLAGRDTQYF
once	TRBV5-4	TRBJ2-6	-	TGTGCCAGCAGCTCGGGGACGTGGGGGCACTCTGGGGCCAACGTCCTGACTTTC	CASSSGTWGHSGANVLTF
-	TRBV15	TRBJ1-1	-	TGTGCCACCAGCAGAGAAGTAGACAGTCCGTCCACTGAAGCTTTCTTT	CATSREVDSPSTEAFF
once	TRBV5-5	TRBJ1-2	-	TGTGCCAGCAGCCCTCGGGAGGGGTCCCTCGGCTACACCTTC	CASSPREGSLGYTF
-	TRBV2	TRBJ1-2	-	TGTGCCAGCAGTGTATCGGCGGTAAACTATGGCTACACCTTC	CASSVSAVNYGYTF
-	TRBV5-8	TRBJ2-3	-	TGTGCCAGCAGCCCGCCCTTCCAGGCATGGGATACGCAGTATTTT	CASSPPFQAWDTQYF
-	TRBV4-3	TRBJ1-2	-	TGCGCCAGCAGCCACCCATCCGGCCGGGATGGCTACACCTTC	CASSHPSGRDGYTF
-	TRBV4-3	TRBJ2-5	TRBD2	TGCGCCAGCAGCTTTACCTTAGCGGGCCAAGAGACCCAGTACTTC	CASSFTLAGQETQYF
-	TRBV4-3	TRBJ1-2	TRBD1	TGCGCCAGCAGCCAAGGGCCGAGGGACAGGAGTAAATACTTC	CASSQGPRDRSKYF
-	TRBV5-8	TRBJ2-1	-	TGTGCCAGCAGCTTGGCCACCTTATCGGCGGGTAATGAGCAGTTCTTC	CASSLATLSAGNEQFF
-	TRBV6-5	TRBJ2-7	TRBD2	TGTGCCAGCAGTTATATTCTAGCGGGAGGGTACGAGCAGTACTTC	CASSYILAGGYEQYF
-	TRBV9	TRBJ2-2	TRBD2	TGTGCCAGCAGCGTAGCAGCGGGAGGTGAAACCGGGGAGCTGTTTTTT	CASSVAAGGETGELFF
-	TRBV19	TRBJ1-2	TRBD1	TGTGCCAGCCTAAGGGGGCTTAACTATGGCTACACCTTC	CASLRGLNYGYTF
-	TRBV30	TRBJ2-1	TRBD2	TGTGCCTCAAGACTAGCGGCTGTCTCCTACAATGAGCAGTTCTTC	CASRLAAVSYNEQFF
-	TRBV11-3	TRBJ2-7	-	TGTGCCAGCAGCTTTCGGGACAATTCCCACGAGCAGTACTTC	CASSFRDNSHEQYF